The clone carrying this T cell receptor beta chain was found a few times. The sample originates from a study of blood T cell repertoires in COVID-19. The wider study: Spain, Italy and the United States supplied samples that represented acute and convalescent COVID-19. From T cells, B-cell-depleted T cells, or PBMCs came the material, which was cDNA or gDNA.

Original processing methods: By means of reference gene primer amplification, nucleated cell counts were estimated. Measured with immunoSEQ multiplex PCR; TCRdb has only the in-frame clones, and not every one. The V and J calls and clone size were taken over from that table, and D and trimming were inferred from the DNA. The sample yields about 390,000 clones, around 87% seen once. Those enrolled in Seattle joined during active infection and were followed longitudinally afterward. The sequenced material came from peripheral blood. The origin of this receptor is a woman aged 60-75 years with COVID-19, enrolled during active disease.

The CDR3 sequence is CAISASDRQGGEKLFF. CDR3 DNA sequence: TGTGCCATCAGCGCATCCGATAGGCAGGGGGGAGAAAAACTGTTTTTT. The chain has TRBV10-3 and TRBJ1-4, with TRBD1 identical over 7 bases. V lost 6 bases to trimming and J lost 8 bases; unmatched junction nucleotides: 15. CDR3 length: 16 amino acids. Germline assignment: CDR1 ENHRY and CDR2 SYGVKD.